The source of this T cell receptor beta chain is a study of blood T cells in healthy people across ages. Together with a sample-barcoded 5' primer, a J-beta primer mix was included in a second PCR lasting about 6 to 12 cycles. One entry per CDR3 protein results from TCRdb running MiXCR on the 5' RACE reads. Of 1 million to 1.2 million distinct CDR3 sequences listed, around two fifths are singletons. With respect to this clonotype: Antigen specificity is unknown.

General study results and limits: PBMCs were not sorted, which prevented a conclusive comparison of naive versus antigen-experienced cells. Not knowing donor CMV status may have confounded expanded clonotype changes.

V shed 1 base and J shed 10 bases, with 11 bases lying between them. Germline V gives CDR1 SGHTA, CDR2 FQGNSA. The CDR3 covers 14 residues. This clonotype originated in a man between 18 and 35 years old in good health. V and J are TRBV7-2 and TRBJ1-6; D gene uncertain. The specimen was blood. As DNA, the CDR3 is TGTGCCAGCAGCTTAGGGAGTACGACCTCACCCCTCCACTTT. This gives the protein CASSLGSTTSPLHF.